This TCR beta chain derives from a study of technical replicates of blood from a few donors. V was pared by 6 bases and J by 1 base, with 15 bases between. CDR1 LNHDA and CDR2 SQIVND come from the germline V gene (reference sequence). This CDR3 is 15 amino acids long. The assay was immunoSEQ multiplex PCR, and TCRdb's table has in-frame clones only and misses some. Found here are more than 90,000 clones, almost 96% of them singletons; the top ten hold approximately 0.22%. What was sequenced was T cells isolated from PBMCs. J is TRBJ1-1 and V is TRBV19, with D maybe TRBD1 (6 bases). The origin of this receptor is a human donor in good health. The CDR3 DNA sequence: TGTGCCAGTAGACCACAGGGTTTGACGAACACTGAAGCTTTCTTT. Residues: CASRPQGLTNTEAFF.